The clone carrying this T cell receptor (beta chain) was found a few times. The data derive from a study of shared clonotypes between healthy human individuals. The CD4+ fraction was divided into a CD45RA+ naive subset and a CD45RA-negative memory subset. Only in-frame clones appear in the TCRdb table, and some are missing; sequencing was by immunoSEQ multiplex PCR. In the table there are 950,000 to 1,100,000 clones, about 76% of which are singletons. Sequencing was carried out using memory CD4+ T cells sorted from blood. The subset was: CD45RA-negative fraction. The source is a man aged 18 to 29 in good health.

CDR3 DNA: TGTGCCAGCATCCCGGATGAGCAGTTCTTC. This sequence encodes CASIPDEQFF. The chain is built from TRBV7-9 and TRBJ2-1, with no clear D. The CDR3 spans 10 residues. From germline, CDR1 is SEHNR and CDR2 FQNEAQ (reference sequence). V was pared by 7 bases and J by 8 bases, with 6 bases between.